Following are 14 T cell receptor beta chains from one sample sequenced in a study of blood T cell repertoires in COVID-19. Libraries were prepared by immunoSEQ multiplex PCR; TCRdb keeps only in-frame clonotypes and omits some of them. The sample includes hundreds of thousands of clones, about 90% of them seen just once. The material sequenced was peripheral blood. These receptors came from a man aged 18 to 29 with active or convalescent COVID-19.

The chain joins TRBV5-8 to TRBJ1-1, with D hard to call. The CDR3 has 13 amino acids. CDR1 is SGHTS, CDR2 YDEGEE, per germline. V was cut by 5 bases and J by 4 bases, with 12 bases left in between. CDR3 amino acids: CASRYKGGTEAFF. DNA for the CDR3: TGTGCCAGCAGGTACAAAGGCGGCACTGAAGCTTTCTTT.

The chain recombines TRBV7-6 with TRBJ2-2; 7 nucleotides line up with TRBD2. The germline V gene has CDR1 SGHVS and CDR2 FNYEAQ. The CDR3 is 19 amino acids. The J segment lost 1 base and the V segment lost 2 bases, leaving 13 bases of the junction unmatched. CDR3 sequence reads: CASSLSPPGGIGNTGELFF. The CDR3 DNA sequence: TGTGCCAGCAGCTTAAGTCCGCCGGGAGGAATCGGGAACACCGGGGAGCTGTTTTTT.

The chain joins TRBV6-6 to TRBJ2-7; D possibly corresponds to TRBD1 (6 bases). There are 13 residues in the CDR3. CDR1 is MNHNY, CDR2 SVGAGI, per germline (reference sequence). The ends were cut back, 4 bases at V and 5 bases at J, with 12 bases in the middle. CDR3 DNA: TGTGCCAGCAGTTTTGACAGGCCCGACGAGCAGTACTTC. This translates into CASSFDRPDEQYF.

The genes are TRBV6-6 and TRBJ1-5, with D possibly being TRBD1 (6 bases). Germline V lookup: CDR1 MNHNY, CDR2 SVGAGI (reference sequence). The CDR3 runs 12 residues. Between the trimmed V and J ends, which lost 11 bases and 4 bases, there was a span of 12 bases. The CDR3 coding sequence is TGTGCCGCGACAGGACCAAATCAGCCCCAGCATTTT. It codes for CAATGPNQPQHF.

V usage is TRBV4-2 and J usage is TRBJ1-6; the match to TRBD1 covers 9 bases. Trimming removed 1 base from V and 5 bases from J; junction bases left unmatched: 6. This CDR3 region has 17 residues. The V gene's germline CDR1 is LGHNA and CDR2 YNFKEQ. The DNA of the CDR3 is TGTGCCAGCAGCCAAGGTACGACAGGGGGAAATAATTCACCCCTCCACTTT. It translates to CASSQGTTGGNNSPLHF.

This chain joins TRBV11-3 and TRBJ2-3, with 9 nucleotides matching TRBD2. Germline CDR1 reads SGHNT; CDR2 reads YENEEA. The CDR3 extends over 19 amino acids. V lost 1 base to trimming and J lost 2 bases; unmatched junction nucleotides: 13. CDR3 coding DNA: TGTGCCAGCAGCTTAGCTTGGGGATGGCGGGAGGGGCACACAGATACGCAGTATTTT. This codes for CASSLAWGWREGHTDTQYF. The complete variable domain, with remaining parts taken from reference TRBV11-3 and TRBJ2-3, reads EAGVVQSPRYKIIEKKQPVAFWCNPISGHNTLYWYLQNLGQGPELLIRYENEEAVDDSQLPKDRFSAERLKGVDSTLKIQPAELGDSAVYLCASSLAWGWREGHTDTQYFGPGTRLTVL.

The rearrangement joins TRBV7-6 to TRBJ2-7, with 8 bases matching TRBD2. The CDR3 totals 17 residues. The junction had 14 bases not matched to a gene; V was cut back by 5 bases and J by 2 bases. Germline assignment: CDR1 SGHVS and CDR2 FNYEAQ. The CDR3, as DNA: TGTGCCAGCAGCGTAGGTCGTGGGGGACTAGTTGCCTACGAGCAGTACTTC. This sequence encodes CASSVGRGGLVAYEQYF.

The chain joins TRBV11-2 to TRBJ1-2; D is ambiguous. Germline V gene sequence: CDR1 SGHAT, CDR2 FQNNGV. This CDR3 contains 13 residues. V shed 1 base and J shed 3 bases, with 6 bases lying between them. In DNA, the CDR3 is TGTGCCAGCAGCTTAGTCACAGACTATGGCTACACCTTC. Encoded protein: CASSLVTDYGYTF.

J is TRBJ1-1 and V is TRBV5-1; possibly TRBD1 for D (6 bases). Per germline, CDR1 SGHRS and CDR2 YFSETQ. With 8 bases removed from V and 8 bases from J, the gap between germline ends came to 13 bases. The CDR3 has 11 residues. CDR3 region: CASQLQGEAFF. CDR3 coding DNA: TGCGCCAGTCAATTACAGGGAGAAGCTTTCTTT.

V usage is TRBV29-1 and J usage is TRBJ2-3, with 10 bases matching TRBD2. From germline, CDR1 is SQVTM and CDR2 ANQGSEA. This CDR3 has 16 residues. J gave up 2 bases and V 4 bases, and 9 bases lay outside the gene matches. In nucleotides, the CDR3 is TGCAGCGTTGGCCGACTAGCGGGCGGATACACAGATACGCAGTATTTT. Protein sequence: CSVGRLAGGYTDTQYF.

V gene TRBV3-1 (or the pseudogene TRBV3-2) combines with J gene TRBJ1-2, with D tentatively TRBD1 (5 bases). V was pared by 5 bases and J by 1 base, with 8 bases between. Germline V gives CDR1 LGHDT, CDR2 YNNKEL (reference sequence). This CDR3 has 13 amino acids. The DNA for the CDR3 is TGTGCCAGCAGCTTGGGACTTAACTATGGCTACACCTTC. As protein: CASSLGLNYGYTF.

The genes are TRBV4-2 and TRBJ2-7; 13 bases match TRBD2. The CDR3 covers 17 residues. Per the germline V gene, CDR1 is LGHNA and CDR2 is YNFKEQ. V shed 3 bases, J shed 4 bases, and the junction held 9 bases outside the gene matches. The CDR3 DNA sequence: TGTGCCAGCAGCCACGAATATACTAGCGGGAGGGTGTACGAGCAGTACTTC. This codes for CASSHEYTSGRVYEQYF.

This clone was seen once. The V and J genes are TRBV6-5 and TRBJ2-3; 10 nucleotides align to TRBD2. Germline loops: CDR1 MNHEY, CDR2 SVGAGI. V lost 7 bases, J lost 6 bases, and 7 bases stayed unmatched. This CDR3 is built from 14 residues. The CDR3 is CASTGLAGVDTQYF. The CDR3 coding sequence is TGTGCCAGCACCGGGCTAGCGGGAGTTGATACGCAGTATTTT.

The CDR3 bases are TGTGCCATCAGTGAGGGGACTTCTGGAAACACCATATATTTT. Translation: CAISEGTSGNTIYF. The chain combines TRBV10-3 with TRBJ1-3, with D possibly being TRBD1 (5 bases). From germline, CDR1 is ENHRY and CDR2 SYGVKD. The CDR3 spans 14 residues. V was clipped by 2 bases and J by 1 base, with 6 bases between them.